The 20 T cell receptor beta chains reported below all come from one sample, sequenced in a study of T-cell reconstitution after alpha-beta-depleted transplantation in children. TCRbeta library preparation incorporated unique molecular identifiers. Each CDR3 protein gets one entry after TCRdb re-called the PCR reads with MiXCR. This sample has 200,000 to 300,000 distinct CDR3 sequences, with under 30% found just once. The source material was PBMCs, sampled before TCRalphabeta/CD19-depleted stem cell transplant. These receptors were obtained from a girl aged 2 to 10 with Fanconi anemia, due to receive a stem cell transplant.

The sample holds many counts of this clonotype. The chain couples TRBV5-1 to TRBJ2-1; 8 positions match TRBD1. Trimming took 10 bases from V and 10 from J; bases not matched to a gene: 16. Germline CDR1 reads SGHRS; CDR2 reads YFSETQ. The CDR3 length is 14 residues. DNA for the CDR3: TGCGCCGTTAAACTTCCGGGACAGGAGTCCGAGCAGTTCTTC. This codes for CAVKLPGQESEQFF. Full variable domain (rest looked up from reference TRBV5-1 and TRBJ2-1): KAGVTQTPRYLIKTRGQQVTLSCSPISGHRSVSWYQQTPGQGLQFLFEYFSETQRNKGNFPGRFSGRQFSNSRSEMNVSTLELGDSALYLCAVKLPGQESEQFFGPGTRLTVL.

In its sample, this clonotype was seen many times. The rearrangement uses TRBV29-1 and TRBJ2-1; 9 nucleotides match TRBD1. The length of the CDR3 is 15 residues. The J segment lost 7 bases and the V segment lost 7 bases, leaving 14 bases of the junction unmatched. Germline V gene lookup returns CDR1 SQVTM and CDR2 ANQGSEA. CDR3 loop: CSGRTGTGIANEQFF. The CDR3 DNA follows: TGCAGCGGACGGACCGGGACAGGGATCGCGAATGAGCAGTTCTTC.

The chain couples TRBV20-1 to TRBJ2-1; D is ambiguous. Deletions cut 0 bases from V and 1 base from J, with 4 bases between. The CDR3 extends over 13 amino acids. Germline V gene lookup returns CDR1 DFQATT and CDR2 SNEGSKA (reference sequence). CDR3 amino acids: CSARDPSYNEQFF. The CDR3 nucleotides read TGCAGTGCTAGAGACCCTTCCTACAATGAGCAGTTCTTC.

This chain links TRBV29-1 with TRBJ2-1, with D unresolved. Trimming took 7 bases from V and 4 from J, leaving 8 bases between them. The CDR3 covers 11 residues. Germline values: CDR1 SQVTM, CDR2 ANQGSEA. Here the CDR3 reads CSGRKYNEQFF. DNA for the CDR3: TGCAGCGGAAGGAAATACAATGAGCAGTTCTTC.

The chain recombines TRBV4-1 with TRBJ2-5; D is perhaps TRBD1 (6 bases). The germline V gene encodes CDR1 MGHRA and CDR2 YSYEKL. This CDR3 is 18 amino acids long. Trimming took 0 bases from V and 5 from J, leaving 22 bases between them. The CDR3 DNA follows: TGCGCCAGCAGCCAAGAGGACAGAACCATAAGGATAGTTGAGACCCAGTACTTC. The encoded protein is CASSQEDRTIRIVETQYF.

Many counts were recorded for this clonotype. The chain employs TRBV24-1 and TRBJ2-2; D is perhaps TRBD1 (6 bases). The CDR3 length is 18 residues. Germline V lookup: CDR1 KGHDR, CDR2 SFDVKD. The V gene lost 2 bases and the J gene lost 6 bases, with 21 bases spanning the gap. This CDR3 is CATSDSRDTLIAPGELFF. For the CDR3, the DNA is TGTGCCACCAGTGATTCCCGGGACACTCTCATTGCACCCGGGGAGCTGTTTTTT.

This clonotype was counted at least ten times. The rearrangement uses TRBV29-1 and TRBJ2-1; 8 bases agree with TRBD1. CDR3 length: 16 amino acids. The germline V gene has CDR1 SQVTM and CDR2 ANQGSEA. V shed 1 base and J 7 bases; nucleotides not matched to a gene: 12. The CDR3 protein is CSVEGPARGRVNEQFF. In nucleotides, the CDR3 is TGCAGCGTTGAAGGGCCGGCCAGGGGGCGGGTGAATGAGCAGTTCTTC.

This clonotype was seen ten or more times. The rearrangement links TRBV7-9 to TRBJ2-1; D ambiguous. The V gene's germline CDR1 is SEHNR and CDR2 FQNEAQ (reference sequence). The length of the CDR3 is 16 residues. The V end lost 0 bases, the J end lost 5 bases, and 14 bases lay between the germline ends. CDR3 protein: CASSLAPDGPNNEQFF. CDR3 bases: TGTGCCAGCAGCTTAGCACCTGACGGGCCGAACAATGAGCAGTTCTTC.

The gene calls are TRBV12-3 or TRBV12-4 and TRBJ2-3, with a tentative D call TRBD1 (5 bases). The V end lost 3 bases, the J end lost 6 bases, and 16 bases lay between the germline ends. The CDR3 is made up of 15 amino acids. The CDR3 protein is CASSFSELGHDTQYF. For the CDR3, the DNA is TGTGCCAGCAGTTTCTCGGAGTTAGGACACGATACGCAGTATTTT.

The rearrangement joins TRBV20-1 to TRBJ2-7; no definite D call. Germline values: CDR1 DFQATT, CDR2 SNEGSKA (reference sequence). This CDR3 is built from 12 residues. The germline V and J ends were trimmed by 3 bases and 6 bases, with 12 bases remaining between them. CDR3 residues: CSARVVAAEQYF. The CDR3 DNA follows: TGCAGTGCTAGGGTGGTTGCGGCCGAGCAGTACTTC.

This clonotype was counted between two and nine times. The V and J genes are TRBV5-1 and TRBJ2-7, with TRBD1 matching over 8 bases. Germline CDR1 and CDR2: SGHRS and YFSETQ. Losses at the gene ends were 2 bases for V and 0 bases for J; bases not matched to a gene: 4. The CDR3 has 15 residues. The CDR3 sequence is CASSFRTGSSYEQYF. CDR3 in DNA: TGCGCCAGCAGCTTCCGGACAGGGAGCTCCTACGAGCAGTACTTC.

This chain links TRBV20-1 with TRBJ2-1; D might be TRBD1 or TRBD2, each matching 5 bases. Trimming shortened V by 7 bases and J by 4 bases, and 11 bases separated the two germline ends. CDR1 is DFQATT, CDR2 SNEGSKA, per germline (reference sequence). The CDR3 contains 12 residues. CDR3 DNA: TGCAGTGTGGGGGAGTCGTACAATGAGCAGTTCTTC. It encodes CSVGESYNEQFF.

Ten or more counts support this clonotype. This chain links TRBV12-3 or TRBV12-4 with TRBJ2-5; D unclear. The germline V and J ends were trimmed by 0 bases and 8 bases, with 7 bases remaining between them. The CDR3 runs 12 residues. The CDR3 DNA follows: TGTGCCAGCAGTTTAGCGGTAACCACCCAGTACTTC. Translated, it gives CASSLAVTTQYF.

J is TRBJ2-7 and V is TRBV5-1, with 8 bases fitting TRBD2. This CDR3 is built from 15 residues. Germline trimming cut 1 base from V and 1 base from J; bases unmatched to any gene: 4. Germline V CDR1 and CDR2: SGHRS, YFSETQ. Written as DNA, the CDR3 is TGCGCCAGCAGCTTGCGGGAGGGCCGGTCCTACGAGCAGTACTTC. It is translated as CASSLREGRSYEQYF. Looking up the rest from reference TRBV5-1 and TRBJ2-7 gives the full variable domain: KAGVTQTPRYLIKTRGQQVTLSCSPISGHRSVSWYQQTPGQGLQFLFEYFSETQRNKGNFPGRFSGRQFSNSRSEMNVSTLELGDSALYLCASSLREGRSYEQYFGPGTRLTVT.

The CDR3: CREGVSGRSIPHEQYF. DNA of the CDR3: TGCAGAGAAGGAGTCTCTGGGAGGTCCATTCCGCACGAGCAGTACTTC. This chain uses TRBV20-1 with TRBJ2-7, with a tentative D call TRBD2 (6 bases). The CDR3 length is 16 residues. Germline values: CDR1 DFQATT, CDR2 SNEGSKA (reference sequence).

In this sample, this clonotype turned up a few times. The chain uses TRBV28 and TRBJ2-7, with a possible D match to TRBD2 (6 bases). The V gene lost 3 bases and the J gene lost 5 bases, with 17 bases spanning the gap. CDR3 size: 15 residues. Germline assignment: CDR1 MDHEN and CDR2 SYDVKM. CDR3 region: CASSFSSGLPDEQYF. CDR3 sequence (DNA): TGTGCCAGCAGTTTTTCCTCCGGACTACCGGACGAGCAGTACTTC.

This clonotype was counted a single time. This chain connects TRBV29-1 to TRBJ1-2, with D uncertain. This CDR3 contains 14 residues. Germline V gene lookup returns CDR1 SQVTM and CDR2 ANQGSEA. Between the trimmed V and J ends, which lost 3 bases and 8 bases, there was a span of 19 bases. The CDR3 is CSVDTETPAWGYTF. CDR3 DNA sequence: TGCAGCGTTGACACCGAGACGCCGGCGTGGGGCTACACCTTC.

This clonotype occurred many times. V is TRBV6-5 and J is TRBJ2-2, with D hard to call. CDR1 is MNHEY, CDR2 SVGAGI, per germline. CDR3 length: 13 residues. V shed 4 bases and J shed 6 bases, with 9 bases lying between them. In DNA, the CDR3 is TGTGCCAGCAGTTCTATTTTGGCCGGGGAGCTGTTTTTT. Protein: CASSSILAGELFF.

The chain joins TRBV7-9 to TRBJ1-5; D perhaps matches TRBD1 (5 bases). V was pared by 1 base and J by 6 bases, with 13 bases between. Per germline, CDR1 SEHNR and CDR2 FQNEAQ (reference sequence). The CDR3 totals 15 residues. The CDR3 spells CASSLGGAAGQPQHF. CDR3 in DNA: TGTGCCAGCAGCTTAGGAGGGGCAGCGGGTCAGCCCCAGCATTTT.

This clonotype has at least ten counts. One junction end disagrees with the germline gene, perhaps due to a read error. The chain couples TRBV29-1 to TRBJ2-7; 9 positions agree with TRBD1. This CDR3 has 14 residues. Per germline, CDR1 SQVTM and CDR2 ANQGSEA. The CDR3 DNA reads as TGCAGCGTCGCCCGGGACAGGGACTCCCACGAGCAGTACTTC. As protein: CSVARDRDSHEQYF.